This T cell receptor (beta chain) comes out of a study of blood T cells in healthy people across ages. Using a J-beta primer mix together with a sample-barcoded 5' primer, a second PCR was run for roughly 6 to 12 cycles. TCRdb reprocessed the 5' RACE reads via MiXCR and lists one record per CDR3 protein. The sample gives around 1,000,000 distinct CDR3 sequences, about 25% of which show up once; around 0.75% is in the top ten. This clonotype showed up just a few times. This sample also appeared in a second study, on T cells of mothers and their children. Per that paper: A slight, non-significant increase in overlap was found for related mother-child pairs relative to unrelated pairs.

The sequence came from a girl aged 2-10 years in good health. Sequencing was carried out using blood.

CDR3 protein: CASSLAPPGTGQETQYF. In DNA, the CDR3 is TGTGCCAGCAGCTTAGCGCCCCCCGGGACAGGGCAAGAGACCCAGTACTTC. V usage is TRBV11-2 and J usage is TRBJ2-5; 9 bases line up with TRBD1. The CDR3 loop spans 17 amino acids. Germline V gene sequence: CDR1 SGHAT, CDR2 FQNNGV. V was clipped by 1 base and J by 2 bases; unmatched bases: 8.